The next 17 T cell receptor beta chains were all read from a single sample in a study of blood T cell repertoires in COVID-19. Generated by immunoSEQ multiplex PCR, the TCRdb table keeps only in-frame clones and is missing some. The sample includes over 250,000 clones, around 86% of them seen just once. Sequenced input: PBMCs or T cells enriched from blood (not recorded which). The receptor source for this set is a woman aged 18-29 years who had recovered from COVID-19.

The V gene is TRBV30, the J gene TRBJ1-3; the D gene is possibly TRBD1 (5 bases). CDR1 is GTSNPN, CDR2 SVGIG, per germline (reference sequence). The CDR3 runs to 14 residues. Trimming removed 0 bases from V and 2 bases from J, with 8 bases in between. The CDR3 sequence is CAWSVGRAGNTIYF. The DNA of the CDR3 is TGTGCCTGGAGTGTGGGCAGGGCTGGAAACACCATATATTTT.

This sequence joins TRBV4-2 and TRBJ2-5, with TRBD1 matching 7 bases. The germline CDR1 and CDR2 sequences are LGHNA and YNFKEQ. The CDR3 runs 14 residues. V shed 0 bases, J shed 5 bases, and the junction held 3 bases outside the gene matches. The DNA for the CDR3 is TGTGCCAGCAGCCAAGAAGGGGGCCGGGAGACCCAGTACTTC. Translated: CASSQEGGRETQYF.

This chain links TRBV5-1 with TRBJ2-6, with a possible D match to TRBD1 (6 bases). This CDR3 has 16 residues. V lost 3 bases to trimming and J lost 0 bases, with 10 bases between them. Germline assignment: CDR1 SGHRS and CDR2 YFSETQ. CDR3 region: CASSSWTVSGANVLTF. Here the CDR3 DNA reads TGCGCCAGCAGCTCATGGACAGTCTCTGGGGCCAACGTCCTGACTTTC.

J is TRBJ1-2 and V is TRBV5-4; 11 nucleotides align to TRBD1. This CDR3 comprises 15 residues. V lost 3 bases to trimming and J lost 2 bases; unmatched junction nucleotides: 3. CDR1 SGHNT and CDR2 YYREEE come from the germline V gene (reference sequence). The CDR3 sequence is CASSSDRGRNYGYTF. DNA of the CDR3: TGTGCCAGCAGCTCGGACAGGGGGCGAAACTATGGCTACACCTTC.

The V and J genes are TRBV2 and TRBJ1-6; D possibly corresponds to TRBD1 (5 bases). The CDR3 runs 15 residues. Trimming cost V 2 bases and J 7 bases, with 12 bases left between them. Germline assignment: CDR1 SNHLY and CDR2 FYNNEI. The CDR3 nucleotides are TGTGCCAGCAGTGAAATTAGGACAACCAATTCACCCCTCCACTTT. This gives the protein CASSEIRTTNSPLHF. Using reference TRBV2 and TRBJ1-6 for the parts outside the CDR3, the full variable domain is EPEVTQTPSHQVTQMGQEVILRCVPISNHLYFYWYRQILGQKVEFLVSFYNNEISEKSEIFDDQFSVERPDGSNFTLKIRSTKLEDSAMYFCASSEIRTTNSPLHFGNGTRLTVT.

CDR3 DNA: TGTGCCAGCAGCCGGACAGGGACTGGAAACACCATATATTTT. This sequence encodes CASSRTGTGNTIYF. The chain combines TRBV6-5 with TRBJ1-3, with 8 bases identical to TRBD1. Unmatched junction bases numbered 3, after V lost 6 bases and J lost 2 bases. The CDR3 sequence is 14 residues long. Germline loops: CDR1 MNHEY, CDR2 SVGAGI.

The chain uses TRBV9 and TRBJ2-1, with D perhaps matching TRBD2 (5 bases). The CDR3 sequence is 16 residues long. V lost 0 bases to trimming and J lost 9 bases, with 19 bases between them. Germline CDR1 reads SGDLS; CDR2 reads YYNGEE. The DNA of the CDR3 is TGTGCCAGCAGCGTAGCAACCGGGGAGATGGGGAGTGAGCAGTTCTTC. This codes for CASSVATGEMGSEQFF.

This clone was detected once. The sample carries other DNA sequences with the same CDR3. CDR3 DNA: TGTGCCAGTAGTATACGGCAGGGTAGCAATCAGCCCCAGCATTTT. Translating it yields CASSIRQGSNQPQHF. This chain uses TRBV19 with TRBJ1-5, with D possibly matching TRBD1 (5 bases). This CDR3 comprises 15 residues. Germline CDR1 is LNHDA and CDR2 is SQIVND (reference sequence). The V end was cut by 2 bases, the J end by 0 bases, with 8 bases between.

This clone was counted between two and nine times. V and J are TRBV5-1 and TRBJ2-1; 10 bases match TRBD2. The CDR3 length is 15 residues. Looked up from germline, CDR1 is SGHRS and CDR2 is YFSETQ. J gave up 6 bases and V 4 bases, and 7 bases lay outside the gene matches. CDR3 protein: CASSPRGTSVNEQFF. The CDR3, as DNA: TGCGCCAGCAGCCCCCGAGGGACTAGCGTCAATGAGCAGTTCTTC.

V usage is TRBV4-1 and J usage is TRBJ2-6; D not resolved. Trimming stripped 3 bases from V and 2 bases from J, with 8 bases between. Germline V gives CDR1 MGHRA, CDR2 YSYEKL. The CDR3 is made up of 15 amino acids. In DNA, the CDR3 is TGCGCCAGCAGCCAGGCAGTACCTGGGGCCAACGTCCTGACTTTC. This translates into CASSQAVPGANVLTF.

J is TRBJ2-1 and V is TRBV20-1, with D possibly being TRBD2 (6 bases). Germline assignment: CDR1 DFQATT and CDR2 SNEGSKA (reference sequence). The ends were cut back, 1 base at V and 12 bases at J, with 10 bases in the middle. The CDR3 covers 11 residues. The CDR3 here is CSARGASVQFF. The CDR3 region has the DNA TGCAGTGCTAGAGGTGCTAGCGTGCAGTTCTTC.

Points on this clone: At the DNA level, this CDR3 is encoded by other sequences in the same sample as well. This chain joins TRBV28 and TRBJ2-3, with D possibly being TRBD2 (6 bases). CDR1 MDHEN and CDR2 SYDVKM come from the germline V gene. The V gene lost 3 bases and the J gene lost 2 bases, with 9 bases spanning the gap. The CDR3 spans 14 residues. DNA for the CDR3: TGTGCCAGCAGTTTGGCGGGATCCACAGATACGCAGTATTTT. Translated, it gives CASSLAGSTDTQYF.

The gene calls are TRBV7-2 and TRBJ2-5, with D possibly TRBD1 on 5 matching bases. V lost 5 bases, J lost 7 bases, and 14 bases lay in between. CDR1 is SGHTA, CDR2 FQGNSA, per germline. CDR3 size: 13 residues. The CDR3 DNA follows: TGTGCCAGCAGCCCCCCAGGGTTCGGGACCCAGTACTTC. It specifies CASSPPGFGTQYF.

Comment on this clone: Other DNA sequences in the sample encode the same CDR3. This chain joins TRBV13 and TRBJ2-5; 10 nucleotides align to TRBD1. Germline lookup yields CDR1 PRHDT and CDR2 FYEKMQ (reference sequence). This CDR3 has 14 residues. J lost 5 bases, V lost 4 bases, and 4 bases had no gene match. The CDR3 spells CASSSRTGGETQYF. DNA of the CDR3: TGTGCCAGCAGCTCACGGACAGGGGGGGAGACCCAGTACTTC.

V and J are TRBV7-7 and TRBJ2-2; 10 bases align to TRBD2. The germline V gene encodes CDR1 SSHAT and CDR2 FNYEAQ (reference sequence). With 1 base clipped from V and 4 bases from J, the junction kept 9 bases outside the gene matches. The CDR3 length is 18 residues. The CDR3 sequence is CASSLGVAGGGLTGELFF. The DNA for the CDR3 is TGTGCCAGCAGCTTAGGAGTAGCGGGGGGCGGTCTCACCGGGGAGCTGTTTTTT. The variable domain in full, with the rest retrieved from reference TRBV7-7 and TRBJ2-2, is GAGVSQSPRYKVTKRGQDVTLRCDPISSHATLYWYQQALGQGPEFLTYFNYEAQPDKSGLPSDRFSAERPEGSISTLTIQRTEQRDSAMYRCASSLGVAGGGLTGELFFGEGSRLTVL.

CDR3 bases: TGTGCCAGCAGCAATATATACGGGACAGGGGGAAATAATAGTAATCAGCCCCAGCATTTT. It specifies CASSNIYGTGGNNSNQPQHF. The chain uses TRBV21-1 and TRBJ1-5; no check of the table's D call, TRBD1, against the DNA was made. TRBV21-1 is a pseudogene locus. The CDR3 sequence is 20 residues long.

The rearrangement links TRBV6-2 or TRBV6-3 to TRBJ1-1; D remains ambiguous. The V and J ends lost 4 bases and 3 bases respectively, with 6 bases between them. CDR1 and CDR2 from the germline V gene are MNHEY and SVGEGT. The CDR3 length is 12 residues. The CDR3 region has the DNA TGTGCCAGCAGTTCCCAGTACACTGAAGCTTTCTTT. Residues: CASSSQYTEAFF.